Listed below are T cell receptor beta chains from one sample, sequenced in a study of T cell changes during pregnancy in multiple sclerosis. The method was immunoSEQ multiplex PCR; TCRdb's version includes in-frame clones alone and lacks a portion of them. The sample has roughly 30,000 clones; around nine tenths are singletons. This specimen consisted of CD4+ T cells from peripheral blood mononuclear cells, obtained in the first trimester of pregnancy. The receptors originated from a female donor in good health, enrolled as a control in a pregnancy study. Each CDR3 is given with its conserved first and last residue.

>TRBV6-5|TRBJ2-7
CASSYSSGVYEQYF
>TRBV5-1|TRBJ2-3
CASSPQASQVRTDTQYF
>TRBV5-5|TRBJ2-3
CASSWGGSGVTDTQYF
>TRBV19|TRBJ1-3
CASSRQGTGQNTIYF
>TRBV27|TRBJ2-1
CASRTSGAPDYNEQFF
>TRBV9|TRBJ1-5
CASSVGDRNNQPQHF
>TRBV5-4|TRBJ1-6
CASSSDVGTVYNSPLHF
>TRBV30|TRBJ2-2
CAWSVGDVTGELFF
>TRBV19|TRBJ1-3
CASCETGDPGNTIYF
>TRBV4-3|TRBJ2-7
CASSQESLAGVLYF
>TRBV7-9|TRBJ1-1
CASTIEGETEAFF
>TRBV9|TRBJ2-5
CASKGAGETQYF